These T cell receptor beta chains were read from a single sample in a study of OX40 agonist ivuxolimab in advanced cancers. Sequencing used immunoSEQ multiplex PCR; TCRdb keeps in-frame clones, though not all of them. The sample includes around 100,000 clones, around 89% of them seen just once. The starting material was CD4+ or CD8+ T cells sorted from blood, obtained in a trial of the OX40 agonist ivuxolimab. These receptors were obtained from an adult with an advanced solid tumor such as melanoma, head and neck, liver or kidney cancer. CDR3s include the opening cysteine and the closing phenylalanine or tryptophan. A D gene is named only where the DNA matches it firmly. A clone size is listed for some rows: how often the clone was seen (once, few, many), or a class if it is expanded.

NA NA TRBJ2-1 TRBV5-1 CASSTKTGTIANEQFF TGCGCCAGCAGCACGAAAACCGGGACAATTGCCAATGAGCAGTTCTTC
NA NA TRBJ1-1 TRBV7-9 CASGASVNTEAFF TGTGCCAGCGGCGCCTCGGTGAACACTGAAGCTTTCTTT
NA NA TRBJ1-2 TRBV19 CASSTGPVENYGYTF TGTGCCAGTAGTACAGGGCCTGTGGAGAACTATGGCTACACCTTC
NA TRBD2 TRBJ2-3 TRBV5-1 CASSLRGGVDTQYF TGCGCCAGCAGCCTGCGGGGGGGAGTAGATACGCAGTATTTT
NA TRBD1 TRBJ1-5 TRBV4-2 CASSQGQGSHQPQHF TGTGCCAGCAGCCAGGGACAGGGGTCACATCAGCCCCAGCATTTT
NA TRBD1 TRBJ1-1 TRBV5-1 CASSPRGTGGNTEAFF TGCGCCAGCAGCCCGCGAGGGACAGGGGGGAACACTGAAGCTTTCTTT
NA NA TRBJ1-4 TRBV9 CASSVDGTNEKLFF TGTGCCAGCAGCGTTGACGGAACTAATGAAAAACTGTTTTTT
NA NA TRBJ2-1 TRBV14 CASSQVGSFRVLFF TGTGCCAGCAGCCAAGTTGGATCTTTCCGGGTGCTGTTCTTC
NA NA TRBJ1-4 TRBV30 CAWRPGHLREKLFF TGTGCCTGGAGGCCGGGACACTTACGTGAAAAACTGTTTTTT
NA NA TRBJ1-2 TRBV14 CASSQDGRYGYTF TGTGCCAGCAGCCAAGATGGGCGGTATGGCTACACCTTC
NA NA TRBJ2-6 TRBV7-8 CASSLARNRLTTNVLTF TGTGCCAGCAGCTTAGCGAGAAACCGTCTTACGACCAACGTCCTGACTTTC
NA TRBD1 TRBJ2-3 TRBV5-1 CASSLVRQGSTDTQYF TGCGCCAGCAGCTTGGTCCGACAGGGTAGCACAGATACGCAGTATTTT
NA NA TRBJ2-3 TRBV10-1 CASRQGSTDTQYF TGCGCCAGCAGACAGGGATCCACAGATACGCAGTATTTT
NA TRBD2 TRBJ2-2 TRBV27 CASSLSMGLGGPNTGELFF TGTGCCAGCAGTTTATCGATGGGGTTGGGAGGGCCAAACACCGGGGAGCTGTTTTTT
NA TRBD1 TRBJ2-7 TRBV19 CASSLTGGHYEQYF TGTGCCAGTAGTCTGACAGGGGGTCACTACGAGCAGTACTTC
NA NA TRBJ1-4 TRBV7-6 CASSFGGVRGEKLFF TGTGCCAGCAGCTTTGGGGGGGTGCGTGGCGAAAAACTGTTTTTT
NA TRBD1 TRBJ2-7 TRBV10-3 CAISEAGTGDEQYF TGTGCCATCAGTGAAGCCGGGACAGGGGACGAGCAGTACTTC
NA NA TRBJ1-1 TRBV7-9 CASSLETSTEAFF TGTGCCAGCAGCTTAGAGACAAGCACTGAAGCTTTCTTT
NA NA TRBJ2-3 TRBV29-1 CSVVAGTDTQYF TGCAGCGTTGTGGCAGGCACAGATACGCAGTATTTT
NA NA TRBJ2-1 TRBV6-5 CASSTNGFAYNEQFF TGTGCCAGCTCTACGAACGGGTTCGCCTACAATGAGCAGTTCTTC
NA TRBD1 TRBJ1-3 TRBV11-2 CASSFGQAGTLVTGNTIYF TGTGCCAGCAGTTTTGGACAGGCAGGGACTTTGGTGACTGGAAACACCATATATTTT
NA NA TRBJ2-3 TRBV6-7 CASTAPSTQYF TGTGCCAGCACGGCCCCGAGTACGCAGTATTTT
once NA TRBJ2-7 TRBV6-6 CASSRQESYEQYF TGTGCCAGCAGTCGACAGGAGTCCTACGAGCAGTACTTC
NA NA TRBJ2-1 TRBV19 CASSSPLPDNEQFF TGTGCCAGTAGTTCGCCACTACCTGACAATGAGCAGTTCTTC
NA NA TRBJ1-3 TRBV2 CATQLAPGNTIYF TGTGCCACGCAACTCGCCCCGGGAAACACCATATATTTT
NA NA TRBJ2-5 TRBV14 CASSADFPETQYF TGTGCCAGCAGCGCTGACTTTCCAGAGACCCAGTACTTC
NA NA TRBJ2-4 TRBV11-1 CASSLAGRVGKNIQYF TGTGCCAGCAGCTTAGCAGGTCGGGTGGGCAAAAACATTCAGTACTTC
NA NA TRBJ2-7 TRBV6-5 CASSYLTAQGSYEQYF TGTGCCAGCAGTTACTTAACGGCCCAGGGTAGCTACGAGCAGTACTTC
NA TRBD1 TRBJ1-2 TRBV6-1 CASSERWRTGHQTNYGYTF TGTGCCAGCAGTGAACGGTGGCGGACAGGCCATCAGACCAACTATGGCTACACCTTC
few NA TRBJ1-2 TRBV10-1 CASSLTGPSFF TGCGCCAGCAGTTTAACCGGGCCCTCCTTCTTC
NA NA TRBJ2-1 TRBV19 CASSISSFGPPSNEQFF TGTGCCAGTAGTATAAGTTCATTTGGGCCACCCAGCAATGAGCAGTTCTTC
NA TRBD2 TRBJ2-7 TRBV6-5 CASSLTSGHEQYF TGTGCCAGCAGCCTGACTAGCGGGCACGAGCAGTACTTC
NA NA TRBJ1-2 TRBV30 CAWWASGVSGYTF TGTGCCTGGTGGGCATCAGGGGTTTCTGGCTACACCTTC
NA TRBD2 TRBJ2-2 TRBV6-1 CASSEQAGGAPGELFF TGTGCCAGCAGTGAACAAGCGGGGGGTGCCCCCGGGGAGCTGTTTTTT
NA TRBD1 TRBJ2-2 TRBV19 CASSTKDRFTGELFF TGTGCCAGTAGTACAAAGGACAGGTTCACCGGGGAGCTGTTTTTT
NA TRBD1 TRBJ1-1 TRBV6-1 CANSAQGRVTEAFF TGTGCCAACAGTGCACAGGGGAGGGTCACTGAAGCTTTCTTT
once NA TRBJ2-7 TRBV5-1 CASSFPDTYEQYF TGCGCCAGCAGCTTTCCGGATACCTACGAGCAGTACTTC
NA NA TRBJ1-6 TRBV29-1 CSVEQDNRPKEQNSPLHF TGCAGCGTTGAACAGGACAACCGGCCAAAGGAACAAAATTCACCCCTCCACTTT
NA NA TRBJ2-2 TRBV7-3 CASSFATGSTGELFF TGTGCCAGCAGCTTCGCGACAGGAAGCACCGGGGAGCTGTTTTTT
NA TRBD1 TRBJ2-7 TRBV2 CASMGDRGDYEQYF TGTGCCAGCATGGGGGACAGGGGGGATTACGAGCAGTACTTC
NA NA TRBJ2-3 TRBV2 CASSWTLQATDTQYF TGTGCCAGCAGTTGGACCCTCCAGGCCACAGATACGCAGTATTTT
once TRBD1 TRBJ1-6 TRBV30 CAWNQGQGNSPLHF TGTGCCTGGAACCAGGGACAGGGGAATTCACCCCTCCACTTT
NA TRBD1 TRBJ2-7 TRBV5-1 CASSLAGQGARAEQYF TGCGCCAGCAGCTTGGCGGGACAGGGGGCGAGGGCGGAGCAGTACTTC
few NA TRBJ1-1 TRBV5-1 CASSLGSTGTSNTEAFF TGCGCCAGCAGCTTGGGCTCGACAGGTACTTCGAACACTGAAGCTTTCTTT
NA NA TRBJ2-7 TRBV29-1 CSVEDLGQSYEQYF TGCAGCGTTGAAGATCTAGGACAGTCCTACGAGCAGTACTTC
NA TRBD2 TRBJ2-1 TRBV29-1 CSAWGLAGGGSFF TGCAGCGCCTGGGGACTAGCGGGCGGTGGCTCGTTCTTC
NA NA TRBJ1-5 TRBV6-1 CASSADLVSNQPQHF TGTGCCAGCAGTGCTGACCTGGTTAGCAATCAGCCCCAGCATTTT
NA TRBD1 TRBJ2-2 TRBV14 CASSQGQGYTGELFF TGTGCCAGCAGCCAGGGACAGGGCTACACCGGGGAGCTGTTTTTT
NA NA TRBJ2-7 TRBV19 CASSPTGTYEQYF TGTGCCAGTAGTCCCACAGGGACCTACGAGCAGTACTTC
NA TRBD1 TRBJ1-2 TRBV30 CAWRRPGQGAPNYGYTF TGTGCCTGGAGGAGACCGGGACAGGGGGCCCCTAACTATGGCTACACCTTC